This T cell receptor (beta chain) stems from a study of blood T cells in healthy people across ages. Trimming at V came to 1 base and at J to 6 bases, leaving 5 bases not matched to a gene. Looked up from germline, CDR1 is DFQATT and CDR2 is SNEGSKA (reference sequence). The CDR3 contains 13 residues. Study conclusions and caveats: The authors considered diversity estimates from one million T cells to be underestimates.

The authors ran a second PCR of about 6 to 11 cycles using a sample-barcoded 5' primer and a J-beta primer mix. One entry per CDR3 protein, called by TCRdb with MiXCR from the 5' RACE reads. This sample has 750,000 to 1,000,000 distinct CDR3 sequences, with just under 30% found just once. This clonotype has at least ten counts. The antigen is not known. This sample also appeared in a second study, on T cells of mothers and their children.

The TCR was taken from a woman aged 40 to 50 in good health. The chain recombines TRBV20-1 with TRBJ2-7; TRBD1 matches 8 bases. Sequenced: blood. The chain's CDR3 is CSARGARGREQYF. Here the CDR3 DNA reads TGCAGTGCTAGAGGCGCCAGGGGGCGCGAGCAGTACTTC.